The 3 T cell receptor beta chains reported below all come from one sample, sequenced in a study of beta chain features in type 1 diabetes. Expressed TCRB transcripts were sequenced, since all the RNA that had been isolated was reverse transcribed. Assay: immunoSEQ multiplex PCR; the TCRdb copy retains only in-frame clones and omits some. The profile covers approximately 150,000 clones, with 9% to 10% appearing a single time and 0.55% to 0.75% taken by the ten largest. The material sequenced was central memory CD4+ T cells from blood. All receptors derive from a woman between 40 and 50 years old in good health.

This clone was observed a few times. This chain joins TRBV18 and TRBJ1-1; 7 bases are a match to TRBD1. The CDR3 covers 13 residues. From germline, CDR1 is KGHSH and CDR2 LQKENI. Losses at the gene ends were 4 bases for V and 3 bases for J; bases not matched to a gene: 2. The CDR3, as DNA: TGTGCCAGCTCACTCGGGACAGACACTGAAGCTTTCTTT. Amino acid sequence: CASSLGTDTEAFF.

The gene calls are TRBV19 and TRBJ2-6, with TRBD2 as a possible D gene (6 bases). V lost 5 bases and J 0 bases, leaving 8 bases between the germline ends. The length of the CDR3 is 15 residues. Germline V lookup: CDR1 LNHDA, CDR2 SQIVND (reference sequence). CDR3 in DNA: TGTGCCAGTAGTGTCGGGGGCTCTGGGGCCAACGTCCTGACTTTC. The encoded protein is CASSVGGSGANVLTF.

The chain combines TRBV2 with TRBJ1-5, with D possibly matching TRBD1 (5 bases). The CDR3 consists of 14 residues. Trimming removed 6 bases from V and 1 base from J, with 10 bases in between. CDR1 is SNHLY and CDR2 is FYNNEI in the germline V gene. The CDR3 DNA reads as TGTGCCAGCAGCAGGGATAGGAGCAATCAGCCCCAGCATTTT. It codes for CASSRDRSNQPQHF. The entire variable domain, with the rest obtained from reference TRBV2 and TRBJ1-5, is as follows: EPEVTQTPSHQVTQMGQEVILRCVPISNHLYFYWYRQILGQKVEFLVSFYNNEISEKSEIFDDQFSVERPDGSNFTLKIRSTKLEDSAMYFCASSRDRSNQPQHFGDGTRLSIL.